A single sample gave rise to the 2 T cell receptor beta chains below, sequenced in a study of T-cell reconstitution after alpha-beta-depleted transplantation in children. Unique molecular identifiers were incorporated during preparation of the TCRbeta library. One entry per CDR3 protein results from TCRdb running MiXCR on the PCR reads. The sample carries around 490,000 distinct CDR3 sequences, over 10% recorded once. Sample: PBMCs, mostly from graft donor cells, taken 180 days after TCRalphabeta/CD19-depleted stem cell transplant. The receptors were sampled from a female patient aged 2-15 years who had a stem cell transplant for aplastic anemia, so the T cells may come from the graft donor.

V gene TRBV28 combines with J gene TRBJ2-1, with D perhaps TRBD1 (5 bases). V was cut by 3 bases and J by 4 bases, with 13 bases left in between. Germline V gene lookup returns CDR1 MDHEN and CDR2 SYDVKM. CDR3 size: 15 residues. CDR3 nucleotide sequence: TGTGCCAGCAGTTTCCTAAAGGGGCAATACAATGAGCAGTTCTTC. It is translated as CASSFLKGQYNEQFF.

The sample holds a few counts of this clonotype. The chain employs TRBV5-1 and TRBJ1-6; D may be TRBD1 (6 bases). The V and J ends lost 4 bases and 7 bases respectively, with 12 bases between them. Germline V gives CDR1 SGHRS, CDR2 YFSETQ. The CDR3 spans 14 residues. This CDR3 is CASSPRGGNSPLHF. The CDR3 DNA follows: TGCGCCAGCAGCCCACGAGGGGGAAATTCACCCCTCCACTTT.